This T cell receptor (beta chain) was obtained from a study of T cell responses to AZD1222 COVID-19 vaccine. On the study more broadly: Second-dose intervals near 4 or 12 weeks were combined. The study's findings and limits: Clonal diversity was possibly underestimated, and the donors were mostly white British, with more females. The study found vaccine-associated CD4 TCRs spanning spike, dominant at 160-218 and 743-854.

In regard to this clone: Its target is not known.

The data were produced by immunoSEQ multiplex PCR, yet TCRdb's version contains in-frame clones alone and is incomplete. This repertoire shows about 140,000 clones, about nine tenths found once; its top ten account for 1.7%. The source was peripheral blood, collected on day 0 of AZD1222 vaccination. The origin of this receptor is an adult in good health.

CDR3 in amino acids: CAWLGWNSGTEAFF. CDR3 nucleotides: TGTGCCTGGCTAGGGTGGAACTCTGGCACTGAAGCTTTCTTT. The chain employs TRBV30 and TRBJ1-1; no definite D call. From germline, CDR1 is GTSNPN and CDR2 SVGIG (reference sequence). CDR3 length equals 14 residues. V was shortened by 5 bases and J by 4 bases, with 17 bases between the two germline ends.